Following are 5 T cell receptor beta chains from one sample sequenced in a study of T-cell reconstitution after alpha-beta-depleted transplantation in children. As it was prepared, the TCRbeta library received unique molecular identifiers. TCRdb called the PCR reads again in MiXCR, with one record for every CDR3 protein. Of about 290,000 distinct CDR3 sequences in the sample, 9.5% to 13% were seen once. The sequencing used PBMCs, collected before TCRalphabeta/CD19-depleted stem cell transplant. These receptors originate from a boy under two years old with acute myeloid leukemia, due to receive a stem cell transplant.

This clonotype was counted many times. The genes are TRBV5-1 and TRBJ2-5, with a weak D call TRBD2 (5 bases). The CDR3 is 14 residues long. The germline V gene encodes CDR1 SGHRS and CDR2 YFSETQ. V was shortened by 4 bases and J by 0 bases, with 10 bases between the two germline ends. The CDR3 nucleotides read TGCGCCAGCAGCCTGTCTAGCAACCAAGAGACCCAGTACTTC. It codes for CASSLSSNQETQYF.

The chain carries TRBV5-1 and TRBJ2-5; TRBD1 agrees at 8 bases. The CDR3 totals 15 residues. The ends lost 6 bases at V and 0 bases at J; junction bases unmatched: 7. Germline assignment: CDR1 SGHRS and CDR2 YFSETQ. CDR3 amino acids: CASISGQAYQETQYF. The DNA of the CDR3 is TGCGCCAGCATTTCGGGACAGGCTTACCAAGAGACCCAGTACTTC. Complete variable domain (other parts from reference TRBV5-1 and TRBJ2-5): KAGVTQTPRYLIKTRGQQVTLSCSPISGHRSVSWYQQTPGQGLQFLFEYFSETQRNKGNFPGRFSGRQFSNSRSEMNVSTLELGDSALYLCASISGQAYQETQYFGPGTRLLVL.

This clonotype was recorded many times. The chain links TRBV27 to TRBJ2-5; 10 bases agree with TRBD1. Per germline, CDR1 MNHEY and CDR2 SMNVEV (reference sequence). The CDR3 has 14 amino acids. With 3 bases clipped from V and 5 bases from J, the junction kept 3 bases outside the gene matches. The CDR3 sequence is CASSFGTGVETQYF. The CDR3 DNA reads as TGTGCCAGCAGTTTTGGGACAGGGGTGGAGACCCAGTACTTC.

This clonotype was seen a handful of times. CDR3 in amino acids: CASRTPGTGWETQYF. CDR3 in DNA: TGTGCCAGCCGTACCCCCGGGACAGGGTGGGAGACCCAGTACTTC. V is TRBV28 and J is TRBJ2-5; 9 nucleotides match TRBD1. Germline loops: CDR1 MDHEN, CDR2 SYDVKM. CDR3 length equals 15 residues. With V trimmed by 8 bases and J by 5 bases, 12 bases remained unmatched.

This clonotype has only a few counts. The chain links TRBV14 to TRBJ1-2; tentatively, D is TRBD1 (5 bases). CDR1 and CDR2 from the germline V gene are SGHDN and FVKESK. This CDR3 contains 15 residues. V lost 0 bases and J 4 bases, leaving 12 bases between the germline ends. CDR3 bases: TGTGCCAGCAGCCAAGATGCCGGGGGTACCTATGGCTACACCTTC. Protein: CASSQDAGGTYGYTF.